What follows are 12 T cell receptor beta chains derived from one specimen sequenced in a study of regulatory T cells in long-lasting Graves disease. Relying on iRepertoire HTBI primers and Arm-PCR of CDR3 regions, the team built TCR beta libraries. TCRdb fed the multiplex PCR reads into MiXCR, producing one record per CDR3 protein. The repertoire consists of roughly 500,000 distinct CDR3 sequences, with 20% to 25% occurring once and the leading ten covering 7.8%. Indicated time point: persistent/refractory GD, antithyroid drugs over 5 years with positive TRAb. PBMC-derived RNA was used for the TCR library. The specimen comprised peripheral blood mononuclear cells (PBMCs), sampled when the disease was refractory, from a patient treated with antithyroid drugs. The receptors derive from a female donor with Graves disease.

The chain joins TRBV7-3 to TRBJ2-1; D is unclear. This CDR3 comprises 13 residues. Germline V CDR1 and CDR2: SGHTA, FQGTGA. Trimming took off 0 bases at V and 10 bases at J, with 10 bases between the two ends. Here the CDR3 DNA reads TGTGCCAGCAGCTTAACGAGGACCCGGGAGCAGTTCTTC. This sequence encodes CASSLTRTREQFF. The entire variable domain, with the rest obtained from reference TRBV7-3 and TRBJ2-1, is as follows: GAGVSQTPSNKVTEKGKYVELRCDPISGHTALYWYRQSLGQGPEFLIYFQGTGAADDSGLPNDRFFAVRPEGSVSTLKIQRTERGDSAVYLCASSLTRTREQFFGPGTRLTVL.

This clonotype has only a few counts. This chain uses TRBV20-1 with TRBJ1-1, with D tentatively TRBD1 (6 bases). The ends were cut back, 6 bases at V and 1 base at J, with 12 bases in the middle. CDR3 length: 13 amino acids. CDR1 DFQATT and CDR2 SNEGSKA come from the germline V gene (reference sequence). CDR3 sequence reads: CSAPGHPNTEAFF. CDR3 nucleotide sequence: TGCAGTGCCCCGGGACACCCGAACACTGAAGCTTTCTTT.

The table lists this clonotype with many counts. The V and J genes are TRBV7-9 and TRBJ1-2; no definite D call. The germline gives CDR1 SEHNR, CDR2 FQNEAQ (reference sequence). The CDR3 spans 10 residues. Deletions cut 8 bases from V and 4 bases from J, with 5 bases between. The CDR3: CASGPYGYTF. Written as DNA, the CDR3 is TGTGCCAGCGGTCCCTATGGCTACACCTTC.

The chain couples TRBV6-5 to TRBJ1-5; TRBD1 agrees at 11 bases. Per the germline V gene, CDR1 is MNHEY and CDR2 is SVGAGI. The CDR3 has 17 amino acids. J gave up 7 bases and V 6 bases, and 14 bases lay outside the gene matches. This CDR3 is CASRYKPGQGARQPQHF. The CDR3 DNA reads TGTGCCAGCAGATACAAGCCCGGACAGGGGGCTCGGCAGCCCCAGCATTTT.

This clonotype was counted between two and nine times. CDR3 bases: TGCGCCAGCAGCCAAGATCTCCCCAATGGCTACACCTTC. Protein product: CASSQDLPNGYTF. This chain joins TRBV4-1 and TRBJ1-2; no clear D. CDR3 length: 13 amino acids. Germline-derived CDR1 and CDR2 are MGHRA and YSYEKL. V lost 0 bases to trimming and J lost 6 bases, with 8 bases between them.

A few counts support this clonotype. V gene TRBV20-1 combines with J gene TRBJ2-7, with 12 nucleotides matching TRBD2. CDR1 is DFQATT, CDR2 SNEGSKA, per germline (reference sequence). V lost 4 bases, J lost 4 bases, and 2 bases stayed unmatched. The CDR3 has 13 amino acids. The chain's CDR3 is CSAIGTSGYEQYF. The CDR3 DNA reads as TGCAGTGCTATTGGGACTAGCGGGTACGAGCAGTACTTC.

In regard to this clonotype: The junction and the germline gene differ at one end; a read error may be behind it. The chain recombines TRBV5-1 with TRBJ1-1; D is undetermined. This CDR3 contains 17 residues. The germline CDR1 and CDR2 sequences are SGHRS and YFSETQ. The CDR3 DNA reads as TGCGCCAGCAGCTTGCGTTCATCCTTTGGCGGAAACACTGAAGCTTCCTTT. It encodes CASSLRSSFGGNTEASF.

The chain is built from TRBV5-6 and TRBJ1-1; D gene unclear. The CDR3 loop spans 14 amino acids. Trimming took off 2 bases at V and 5 bases at J, with 13 bases between the two ends. CDR1 is SGHDT and CDR2 is YYEEEE in the germline V gene. In DNA form, the CDR3 reads TGTGCCAGCAGCTTCGCGGAGGAGGGAACTGAAGCTTTCTTT. Its translation: CASSFAEEGTEAFF.

The rearrangement joins TRBV2 to TRBJ2-2; 9 bases line up with TRBD2. J lost 4 bases, V lost 6 bases, and 12 bases had no gene match. The germline gives CDR1 SNHLY, CDR2 FYNNEI. This CDR3 comprises 17 residues. CDR3 loop: CASRPGLALLTTGELFF. In nucleotides, the CDR3 is TGTGCCAGCAGGCCGGGACTAGCCCTTCTAACCACCGGGGAGCTGTTTTTT. The full variable domain, completed using reference TRBV2 and TRBJ2-2, is EPEVTQTPSHQVTQMGQEVILRCVPISNHLYFYWYRQILGQKVEFLVSFYNNEISEKSEIFDDQFSVERPDGSNFTLKIRSTKLEDSAMYFCASRPGLALLTTGELFFGEGSRLTVL.

This clonotype was counted at least ten times. The chain has TRBV28 and TRBJ1-2; no definite D call. This CDR3 region has 12 residues. Trimming stripped 6 bases from V and 4 bases from J, with 9 bases between. Germline CDR1 MDHEN, CDR2 SYDVKM. DNA for the CDR3: TGTGCCAGCAGCCCACCGATCTATGGCTACACCTTC. The encoded protein is CASSPPIYGYTF.

This clonotype was counted at least ten times. CDR3 protein: CSGTSGSSYEQYF. CDR3 nucleotide sequence: TGCAGCGGGACTAGCGGGAGCTCCTACGAGCAGTACTTC. The rearrangement links TRBV29-1 to TRBJ2-7; 13 bases align to TRBD2. The CDR3 is made up of 13 amino acids. The V gene end was trimmed by 7 bases and the J gene end by 0 bases; junction bases not matched to a gene: 0. Germline V gives CDR1 SQVTM, CDR2 ANQGSEA.

The sample holds many counts of this clonotype. V and J are TRBV7-8 and TRBJ2-7, with D unclear. Trimming shortened V by 0 bases and J by 3 bases, and 9 bases separated the two germline ends. The CDR3 contains 14 residues. In germline, CDR1 is SGHVS, CDR2 FQNEAQ. The CDR3 here is CASSLAITYYEQYF. The CDR3, as DNA: TGTGCCAGCAGCTTAGCAATCACTTACTACGAGCAGTACTTC. Together with reference TRBV7-8 and TRBJ2-7, the CDR3 gives the full variable domain: GAGVSQSPRYKVAKRGQDVALRCDPISGHVSLFWYQQALGQGPEFLTYFQNEAQLDKSGLPSDRFFAERPEGSVSTLKIQRTQQEDSAVYLCASSLAITYYEQYFGPGTRLTVT.